This TCR beta chain comes out of a study of cytomegalovirus exposure and HLA in healthy donors. The primer mix had 60 Vbeta and 13 Jbeta primers. The method was immunoSEQ multiplex PCR; TCRdb's version includes in-frame clones alone and lacks a portion of them. The sample carries more than 95,000 clones, around 78% recorded once. CDR3 length equals 12 residues. Germline V CDR1 and CDR2: KGHSH, LQKENI. Trimming shortened V by 6 bases and J by 8 bases, and 13 bases separated the two germline ends. The chain recombines TRBV18 with TRBJ1-1; the D gene is possibly TRBD1 (6 bases). The receptor was derived from a man aged 40-49 years in good health and CMV-seronegative. The material sequenced was PBMCs. The CDR3 nucleotides are TGTGCCAGCTCCCCTGCGAGGGGGGAAGCTTTCTTT. This sequence encodes CASSPARGEAFF.